A selection of T cell receptor beta chains follows, all from one sample in a study of OX40 agonist ivuxolimab in advanced cancers. TCRdb's table, derived via immunoSEQ multiplex PCR, lists solely in-frame clones and lacks some. The sample includes 40,000 to 45,000 clones, 90% to 95% of them seen just once. Sequencing was performed on CD4+ or CD8+ T cells sorted from blood, taken in a trial of the OX40 agonist ivuxolimab. All receptors derive from an adult with an advanced solid tumor such as melanoma, head and neck, liver or kidney cancer. Each CDR3 is given with its conserved first and last residue. The order of the fields is J gene, clone size, V gene, D gene, CDR3 DNA, CDR3 protein. The D gene is left open where the match is weak. For some rows the clone size is stated as once, few or many, or as a class when expanded; others skip it.

>TRBJ2-2|-|TRBV5-8|TRBD1
TGTGCCAGCAGCCCCGGGACAGGGTCGGCCGGGGAGCTGTTTTTT
CASSPGTGSAGELFF
>TRBJ2-7|-|TRBV4-1|-
TGCGCCAGCAGCCAAGTCGCAGGGGACTACGAGCAGTACTTC
CASSQVAGDYEQYF
>TRBJ2-7|few|TRBV6-5|TRBD1
TGTGCCAGCAGTTCTGGACAGGCTCCCAGATTACAGGTGCAGTACTTC
CASSSGQAPRLQVQYF
>TRBJ2-1|-|TRBV9|TRBD2
TGTGCCAGCAGCGTTACTAGCGGGAGTTATGAGCAGTTCTTC
CASSVTSGSYEQFF
>TRBJ1-1|-|TRBV27|-
TGTGCCAGCAGTTTAGGGACACCTAACACTGAAGCTTTCTTT
CASSLGTPNTEAFF
>TRBJ2-7|-|TRBV29-1|TRBD1
TGCAGCGTTGAAGAAGGACAGGGGCCCTACGAGCAGTACTTC
CSVEEGQGPYEQYF
>TRBJ1-1|few|TRBV7-9|-
TGTGCCAGCAGCCCGGGAGGGAACACTGAAGCTTTCTTT
CASSPGGNTEAFF
>TRBJ2-3|-|TRBV9|-
TGTGCCAGCAGCGCGGGCGGAAACACAGATACGCAGTATTTT
CASSAGGNTDTQYF
>TRBJ1-1|-|TRBV11-2|-
TGTGCCAGCTCCCGGAGGTGGGGCGCGGGCACTGAAGCTTTCTTT
CASSRRWGAGTEAFF
>TRBJ2-3|-|TRBV5-1|TRBD2
TGCGCCAGCAGCTGGACCGAGGGCGGGAGGGCCGGAGGAGATACGCAGTATTTT
CASSWTEGGRAGGDTQYF
>TRBJ2-7|-|TRBV7-8|TRBD1
TGTGCCAGCAGCTTGACCGGGACAGGGGTCTACGAGCAGTACTTC
CASSLTGTGVYEQYF
>TRBJ2-1|-|TRBV6-5|-
TGTGCCAGCAGTCCTGGACTCGGTCGATACAATGAGCAGTTCTTC
CASSPGLGRYNEQFF
>TRBJ2-5|-|TRBV7-2|-
TGTGCCAGCAGCTCGCCCTCAGTTACGGCAGGGGAGACCCAGTACTTC
CASSSPSVTAGETQYF
>TRBJ1-2|-|TRBV5-6|-
TGTGCCAGCAGCTTGCCCCTCATCTATGGCTACACCTTC
CASSLPLIYGYTF
>TRBJ1-1|-|TRBV6-5|TRBD1
TGTGCCAGCAGTTACGGGACAGGGAACACTGAAGCTTTCTTT
CASSYGTGNTEAFF
>TRBJ2-5|-|TRBV7-7|-
TGTGCTAGCAGCGAAGCTAGGTCGGACGGAGAGACCCAGTACTTC
CASSEARSDGETQYF
>TRBJ1-2|-|TRBV19|TRBD1
TGTGCCAGTAGTCCAGTAGGGGGCCTGGCGAGCGGCTACACCTTC
CASSPVGGLASGYTF
>TRBJ1-1|-|TRBV29-1|-
TGCAGCGTTGAACGGGGTCAGAACACTGAAGCTTTCTTT
CSVERGQNTEAFF
>TRBJ2-1|-|TRBV7-9|TRBD2
TGTGCCAGCAGCTTAGTGATAATAGCGGGAGATGAGCAGTTCTTC
CASSLVIIAGDEQFF
>TRBJ2-2|once|TRBV19|-
TGTGCCAGTATCACCGGGGAGCTGTTTTTT
CASITGELFF
>TRBJ1-1|-|TRBV6-5|-
TGTGCCAGCAGTTACCTGGGAGTGAACACTGAAGCTTTCTTT
CASSYLGVNTEAFF
>TRBJ1-4|-|TRBV4-3|-
TGCGCCAGCAGCCAATTCGCACAGGGAAATGAAAAACTGTTTTTT
CASSQFAQGNEKLFF
>TRBJ2-5|-|TRBV28|-
TGTGCCAGCAGTTCCGCGATCCAGGGGTGGCTGGAGACCCAGTACTTC
CASSSAIQGWLETQYF
>TRBJ2-2|-|TRBV7-9|TRBD2
TGTGCCAGCAGCTCAACCGTAGCGGGTCCGAACACCGGGGAGCTGTTTTTT
CASSSTVAGPNTGELFF
>TRBJ1-1|once|TRBV9|-
TGTGCCAGCAGCGTAGGACCGGGGGGGTCCCACACTGAAGCTTTCTTT
CASSVGPGGSHTEAFF
>TRBJ1-1|-|TRBV14|-
TGTGCCAGCAGCCTCTCCCTGAACACTGAAGCTTTCTTT
CASSLSLNTEAFF
>TRBJ2-3|-|TRBV5-8|-
TGTGCCAGCAGCCTCGGACCCAACACAGAAACGCAGTATTTT
CASSLGPNTETQYF
>TRBJ2-1|-|TRBV9|TRBD2
TGTGCCAGCAGCGCCCGAACGGGCGCGGGGGAAAATGAGCAGTTCTTC
CASSARTGAGENEQFF
>TRBJ2-7|-|TRBV11-3|-
TGTGCCAGCAGCTCCGATGATACCTACGAGCAGTACTTC
CASSSDDTYEQYF
>TRBJ1-2|few|TRBV7-9|TRBD1
TGTGCCAGCAGCCCAATTCTAGGGGGCGACTATGGCTACACCTTC
CASSPILGGDYGYTF
>TRBJ2-7|-|TRBV28|-
TGTGCCAGCAGTTTTTTTAATGGGGGCTACGAGCAGTACTTC
CASSFFNGGYEQYF
>TRBJ1-1|-|TRBV6-5|-
TGTGCCAGCAGTTACTTACCGACGGGTGATGCTTTCTTT
CASSYLPTGDAFF
>TRBJ1-2|-|TRBV19|-
TGTGCCAGTAGTATAGTCCGGGGGGCGATGGATGGCTACACCTTC
CASSIVRGAMDGYTF
>TRBJ2-1|-|TRBV6-1|-
TGTGCCAGCAGGGAGGCAGGGCCCAATGAGCAGTTCTTC
CASREAGPNEQFF
>TRBJ2-1|-|TRBV7-9|TRBD2
TGTGCCAGCAGCTTACTCCTAGCGGGAGGAATCGGAGAGCAGTTCTTC
CASSLLLAGGIGEQFF
>TRBJ2-5|-|TRBV27|-
TGTGCCAGCAGTTCTTGGACCGAGAAGGGGACCCAGTACTTC
CASSSWTEKGTQYF
>TRBJ2-1|-|TRBV6-4|-
TGTGCCAGCAGTGACTCGGACTTGGATGAGCAGTTCTTC
CASSDSDLDEQFF
>TRBJ2-7|few|TRBV6-1|-
TGTGCCAGCAGTGAGGGAGGAACCCCCTACGAGCAGTACTTC
CASSEGGTPYEQYF
>TRBJ1-1|-|TRBV9|-
TGTGCCAGCAGCGTAGGCTCCGGGACACCGAACACTGAAGCTTTCTTT
CASSVGSGTPNTEAFF
>TRBJ1-6|once|TRBV19|-
TGTGCCAGTAGTATCGCATGGGCTTCACCCCTCCACTTT
CASSIAWASPLHF
>TRBJ2-3|once|TRBV27|TRBD2
TGTGCCAGCAGTTTAACTAGCGGGAGAGGAGATACGCAGTATTTT
CASSLTSGRGDTQYF
>TRBJ2-7|-|TRBV6-4|TRBD2
TGTGCCAGCACCGTAGCGGGAAATCACTCCTACGAGCAGTACTTC
CASTVAGNHSYEQYF
>TRBJ1-5|-|TRBV6-1|-
TGTGCCAGCAGTGAATGGACGGGGTATAATCAGCCCCAGCATTTT
CASSEWTGYNQPQHF
>TRBJ2-1|-|TRBV7-9|-
TGTGCCAGCAGCTATACGGGTGCGGGAAATGAGCAGTTCTTC
CASSYTGAGNEQFF
>TRBJ1-1|-|TRBV9|-
TGTGCCAGCAGCGTGGGAGGGGCCACTGAAGCTTTCTTT
CASSVGGATEAFF
>TRBJ2-5|-|TRBV4-1|TRBD2
TGCGCCAGCAGCCAACTACTAGCGGGGGACATCGAGTTTACCCAGTACTTC
CASSQLLAGDIEFTQYF
>TRBJ2-7|-|TRBV27|TRBD2
TGTGCCAGCAGTCCGGGACTAGCGGGTTACGAGCAGTACTTC
CASSPGLAGYEQYF
>TRBJ2-5|-|TRBV13|-
TGTGCCAGCAGCTCAAAGGGGGAGAGGGAGACCCAGTACTTC
CASSSKGERETQYF
>TRBJ1-1|-|TRBV2|TRBD1
TGTGCCAGCATGACAGGGCTCATGAACACTGAAGCTTTCTTT
CASMTGLMNTEAFF
>TRBJ2-7|-|TRBV5-6|-
TGTGCCAGCAGCTTAAACTACGAGCAGTACTTC
CASSLNYEQYF
>TRBJ2-1|-|TRBV6-4|TRBD1
TGTGCCAGCAGTGACTCGACAGGGGGCTACAATGAGCAGTTCTTC
CASSDSTGGYNEQFF
>TRBJ2-3|-|TRBV9|-
TGTGCCAGCAGCCCAAAGGACTATTCCACAGATACGCAGTATTTT
CASSPKDYSTDTQYF
>TRBJ2-1|-|TRBV5-4|TRBD2
TGTGCCGGTTCCACTAGCGGGAGAGTACATGAGCAGTTCTTC
CAGSTSGRVHEQFF
>TRBJ2-6|few|TRBV4-2|TRBD1
TGTGCCAGCAGCCCGGGACAGGGTTTTGGGGCCAACGTCCTGACTTTC
CASSPGQGFGANVLTF
>TRBJ1-1|-|TRBV27|-
TGTGCCAGCAGTTTATCCCCCAGGGGCACTGAAGCTTTCTTT
CASSLSPRGTEAFF
>TRBJ2-1|once|TRBV19|-
TGTGCCAGTAGTATTGGGCAGAACAATGAGCAGTTCTTC
CASSIGQNNEQFF
>TRBJ2-1|once|TRBV11-2|-
TGTGCCAGCAGCATGGAGGGAGAGGTGGCTGAGCAGTTCTTC
CASSMEGEVAEQFF
>TRBJ2-7|-|TRBV29-1|-
TGCAGCGTTATTGAATCCTACGAGCAGTACTTC
CSVIESYEQYF
>TRBJ2-3|-|TRBV15|-
TGTGCCACCAGCAGAGAACCCGGGGGCGCCGATACGCAGTATTTT
CATSREPGGADTQYF